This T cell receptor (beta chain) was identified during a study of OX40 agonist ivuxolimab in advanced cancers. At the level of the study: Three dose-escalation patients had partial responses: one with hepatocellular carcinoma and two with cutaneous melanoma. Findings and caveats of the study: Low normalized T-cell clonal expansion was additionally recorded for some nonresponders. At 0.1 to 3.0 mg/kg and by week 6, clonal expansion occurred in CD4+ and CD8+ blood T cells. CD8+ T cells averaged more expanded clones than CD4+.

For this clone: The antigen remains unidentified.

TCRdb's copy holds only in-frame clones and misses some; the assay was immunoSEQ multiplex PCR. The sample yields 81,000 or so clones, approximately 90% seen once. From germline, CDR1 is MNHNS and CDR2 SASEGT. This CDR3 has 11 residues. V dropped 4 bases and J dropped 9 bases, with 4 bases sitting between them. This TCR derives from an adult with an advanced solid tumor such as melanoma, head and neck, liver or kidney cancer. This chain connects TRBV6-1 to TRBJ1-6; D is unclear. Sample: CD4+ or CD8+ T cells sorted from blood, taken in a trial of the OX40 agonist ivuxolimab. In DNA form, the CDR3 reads TGTGCCAGCAGTGTTTCTTCACCCCTCCACTTT. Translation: CASSVSSPLHF.